This T cell receptor (beta chain) stems from a study of blood T cell repertoires in COVID-19. Study at large: PBMCs, B-cell-depleted T cells, or T cells provided the cDNA or gDNA that made up the material.

As handled by the study authors: Reference gene primer amplification in the assay estimated nucleated cell counts. Here immunoSEQ multiplex PCR was the method, and the copy in TCRdb shows in-frame clones only, minus some. From that table come the V and J calls and clone size; the DNA was used to work out D and trimming. The top ten hold around 9.5% of the sample, which has about 140,000 clones, roughly 89% seen once. Germline values: CDR1 MDHEN, CDR2 SYDVKM. This CDR3 has 13 amino acids. V shed 8 bases and J 6 bases; nucleotides not matched to a gene: 4. The receptor's source is a young man with COVID-19, enrolled during active disease. Material for sequencing was peripheral blood. The chain employs TRBV28 and TRBJ2-7, with 13 bases that match TRBD2. The CDR3 loop reads CASRLAGGAEQYF. The DNA for the CDR3 is TGTGCCAGCCGACTAGCGGGAGGCGCCGAGCAGTACTTC.